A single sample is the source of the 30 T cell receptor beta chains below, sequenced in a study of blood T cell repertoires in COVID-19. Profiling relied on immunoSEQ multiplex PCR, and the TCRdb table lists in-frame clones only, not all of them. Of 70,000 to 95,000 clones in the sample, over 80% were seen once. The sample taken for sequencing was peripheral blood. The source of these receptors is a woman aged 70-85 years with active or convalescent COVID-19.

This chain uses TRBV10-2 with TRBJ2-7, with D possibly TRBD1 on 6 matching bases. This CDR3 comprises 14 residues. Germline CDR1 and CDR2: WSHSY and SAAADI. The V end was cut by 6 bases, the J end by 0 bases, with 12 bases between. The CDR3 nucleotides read TGCGCCAGCAGCCGGACAGACCTCTCCTACGAGCAGTACTTC. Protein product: CASSRTDLSYEQYF.

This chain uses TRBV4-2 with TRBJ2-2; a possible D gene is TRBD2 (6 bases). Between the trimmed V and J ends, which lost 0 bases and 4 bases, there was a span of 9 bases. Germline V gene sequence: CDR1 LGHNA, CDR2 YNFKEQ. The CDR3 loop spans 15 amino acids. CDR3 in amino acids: CASSQDLGGTGELFF. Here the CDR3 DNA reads TGTGCCAGCAGCCAAGATTTGGGGGGCACCGGGGAGCTGTTTTTT.

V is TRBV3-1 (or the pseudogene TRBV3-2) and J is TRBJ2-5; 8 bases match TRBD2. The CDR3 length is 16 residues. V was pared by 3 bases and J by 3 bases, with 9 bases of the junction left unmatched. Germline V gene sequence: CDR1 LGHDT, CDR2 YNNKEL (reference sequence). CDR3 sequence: CASSQVRGGIKETQYF. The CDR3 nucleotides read TGTGCCAGCAGCCAGGTCCGCGGGGGGATAAAAGAGACCCAGTACTTC.

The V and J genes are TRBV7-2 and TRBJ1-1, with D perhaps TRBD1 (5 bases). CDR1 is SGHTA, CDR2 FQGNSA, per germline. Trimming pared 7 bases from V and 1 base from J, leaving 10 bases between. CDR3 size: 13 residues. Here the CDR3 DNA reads TGTGCCAGCAACCGTGACAGGAACACTGAAGCTTTCTTT. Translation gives CASNRDRNTEAFF.

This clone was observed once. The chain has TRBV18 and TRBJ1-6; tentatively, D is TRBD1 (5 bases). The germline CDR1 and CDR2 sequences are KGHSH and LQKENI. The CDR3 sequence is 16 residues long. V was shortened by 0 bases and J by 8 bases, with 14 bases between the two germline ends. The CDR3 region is CASSPPGGGRDSPLHF. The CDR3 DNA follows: TGTGCCAGCTCACCACCTGGCGGGGGACGGGATTCACCCCTCCACTTT.

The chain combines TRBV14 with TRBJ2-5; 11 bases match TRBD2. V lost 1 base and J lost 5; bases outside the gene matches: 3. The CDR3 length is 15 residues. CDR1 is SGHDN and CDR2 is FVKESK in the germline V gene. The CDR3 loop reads CASSQGLAGYETQYF. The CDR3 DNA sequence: TGTGCCAGCAGCCAAGGACTAGCGGGGTATGAGACCCAGTACTTC. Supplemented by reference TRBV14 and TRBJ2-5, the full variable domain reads EAGVTQFPSHSVIEKGQTVTLRCDPISGHDNLYWYRRVMGKEIKFLLHFVKESKQDESGMPNNRFLAERTGGTYSTLKVQPAELEDSGVYFCASSQGLAGYETQYFGPGTRLLVL.

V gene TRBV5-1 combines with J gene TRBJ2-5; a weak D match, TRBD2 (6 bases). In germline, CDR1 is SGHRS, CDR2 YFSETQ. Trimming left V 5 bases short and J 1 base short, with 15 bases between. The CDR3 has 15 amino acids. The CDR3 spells CASRASALTQETQYF. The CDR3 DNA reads TGCGCCAGCAGAGCTAGCGCACTCACCCAAGAGACCCAGTACTTC. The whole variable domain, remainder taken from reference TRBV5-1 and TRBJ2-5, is KAGVTQTPRYLIKTRGQQVTLSCSPISGHRSVSWYQQTPGQGLQFLFEYFSETQRNKGNFPGRFSGRQFSNSRSEMNVSTLELGDSALYLCASRASALTQETQYFGPGTRLLVL.

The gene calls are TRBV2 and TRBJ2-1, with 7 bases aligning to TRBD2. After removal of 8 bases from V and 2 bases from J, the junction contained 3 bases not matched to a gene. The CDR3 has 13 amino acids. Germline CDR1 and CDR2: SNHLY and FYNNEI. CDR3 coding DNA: TGTGCCAGCGGGGGAGGGACCTACAATGAGCAGTTCTTC. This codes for CASGGGTYNEQFF.

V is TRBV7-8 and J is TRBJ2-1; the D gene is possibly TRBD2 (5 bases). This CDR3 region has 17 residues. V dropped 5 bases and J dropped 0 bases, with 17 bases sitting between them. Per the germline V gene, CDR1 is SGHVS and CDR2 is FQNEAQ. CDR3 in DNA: TGTGCCAGCAGCCCCCGCCCAGCGGCCTACTCCTACAATGAGCAGTTCTTC. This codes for CASSPRPAAYSYNEQFF.

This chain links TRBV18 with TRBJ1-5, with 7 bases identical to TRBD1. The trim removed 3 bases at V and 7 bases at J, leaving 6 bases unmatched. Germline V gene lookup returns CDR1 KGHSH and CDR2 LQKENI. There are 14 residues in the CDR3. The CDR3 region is CASSPDRVVQPQHF. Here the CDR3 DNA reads TGTGCCAGCTCACCTGACAGGGTGGTCCAGCCCCAGCATTTT.

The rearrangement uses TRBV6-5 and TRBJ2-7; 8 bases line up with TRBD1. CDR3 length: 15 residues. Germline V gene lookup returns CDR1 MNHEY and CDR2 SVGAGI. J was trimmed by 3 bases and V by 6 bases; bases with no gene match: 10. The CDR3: CASRPRQGSYYEQYF. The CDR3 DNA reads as TGTGCCAGCAGACCCCGACAGGGGTCCTACTACGAGCAGTACTTC.

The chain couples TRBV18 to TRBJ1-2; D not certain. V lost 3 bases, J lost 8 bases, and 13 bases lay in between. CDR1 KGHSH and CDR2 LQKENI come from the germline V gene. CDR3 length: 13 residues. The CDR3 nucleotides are TGTGCCAGCTCACCGGTAACGACGGGGGGCTACACCTTC. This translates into CASSPVTTGGYTF.

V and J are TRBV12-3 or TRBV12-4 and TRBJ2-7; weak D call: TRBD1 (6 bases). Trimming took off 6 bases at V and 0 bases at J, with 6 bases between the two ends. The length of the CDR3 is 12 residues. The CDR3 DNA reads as TGTGCCAGCAGAGGGGGCTCCTACGAGCAGTACTTC. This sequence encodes CASRGGSYEQYF.

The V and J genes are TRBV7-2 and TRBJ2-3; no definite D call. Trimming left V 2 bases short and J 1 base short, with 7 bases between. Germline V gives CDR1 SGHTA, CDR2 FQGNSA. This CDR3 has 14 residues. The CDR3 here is CASSLLGGTDTQYF. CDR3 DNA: TGTGCCAGCAGCTTACTAGGCGGCACAGATACGCAGTATTTT.

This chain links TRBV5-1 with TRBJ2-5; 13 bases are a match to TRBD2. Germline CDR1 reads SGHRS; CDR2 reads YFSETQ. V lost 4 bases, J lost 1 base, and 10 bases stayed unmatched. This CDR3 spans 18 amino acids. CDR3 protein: CASSTRRLAGGLQETQYF. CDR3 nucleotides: TGCGCCAGCAGCACTAGACGACTAGCGGGGGGCCTCCAAGAGACCCAGTACTTC.

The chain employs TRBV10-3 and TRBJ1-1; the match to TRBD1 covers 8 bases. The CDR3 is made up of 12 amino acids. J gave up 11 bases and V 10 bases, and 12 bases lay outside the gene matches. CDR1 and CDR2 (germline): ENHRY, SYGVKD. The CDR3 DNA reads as TGTGCCAGCGGACAGGGAATGGTAGGGGCTTTCTTT. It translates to CASGQGMVGAFF.

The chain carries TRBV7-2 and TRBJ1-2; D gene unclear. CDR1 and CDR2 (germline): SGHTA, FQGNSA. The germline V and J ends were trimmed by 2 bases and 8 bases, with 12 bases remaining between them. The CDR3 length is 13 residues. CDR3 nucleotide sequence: TGTGCCAGCAGCTTAAATTCAGGTCGAGGCTACACCTTC. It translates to CASSLNSGRGYTF.

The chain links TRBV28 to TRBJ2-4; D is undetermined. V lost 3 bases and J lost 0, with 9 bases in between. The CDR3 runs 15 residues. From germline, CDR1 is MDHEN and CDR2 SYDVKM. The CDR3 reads CASSFGSLAKNIQYF. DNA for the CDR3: TGTGCCAGCAGTTTCGGGTCACTAGCCAAAAACATTCAGTACTTC.

CDR3 in amino acids: CASSLGGTANEKLFF. CDR3 bases: TGTGCCAGCAGTTTGGGCGGGACAGCAAATGAAAAACTGTTTTTT. The chain recombines TRBV28 with TRBJ1-4, with 7 bases that match TRBD1. The length of the CDR3 is 15 residues. After removal of 3 bases from V and 5 bases from J, the junction contained 6 bases not matched to a gene. Per germline, CDR1 MDHEN and CDR2 SYDVKM.

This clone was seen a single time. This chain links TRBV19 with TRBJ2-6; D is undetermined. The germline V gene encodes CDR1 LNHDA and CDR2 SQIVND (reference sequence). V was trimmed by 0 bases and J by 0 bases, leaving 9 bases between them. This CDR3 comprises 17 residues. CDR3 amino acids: CASSIDLSSSGANVLTF. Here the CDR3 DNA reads TGTGCCAGTAGTATAGATTTGTCCAGCTCTGGGGCCAACGTCCTGACTTTC.

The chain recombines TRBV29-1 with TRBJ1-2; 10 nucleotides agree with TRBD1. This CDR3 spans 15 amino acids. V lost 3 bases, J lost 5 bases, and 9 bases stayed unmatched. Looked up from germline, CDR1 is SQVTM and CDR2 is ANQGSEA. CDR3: CSVEAGTGVGYGYTF. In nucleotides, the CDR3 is TGCAGCGTTGAGGCCGGGACAGGGGTAGGGTATGGCTACACCTTC.

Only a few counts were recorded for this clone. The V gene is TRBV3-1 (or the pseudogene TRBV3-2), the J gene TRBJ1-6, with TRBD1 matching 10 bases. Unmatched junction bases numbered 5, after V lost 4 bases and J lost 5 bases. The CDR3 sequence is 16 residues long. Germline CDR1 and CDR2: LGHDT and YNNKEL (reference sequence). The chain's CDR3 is CASSPRDRGNNSPLHF. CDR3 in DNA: TGTGCCAGCAGCCCGCGGGACAGGGGAAATAATTCACCCCTCCACTTT.

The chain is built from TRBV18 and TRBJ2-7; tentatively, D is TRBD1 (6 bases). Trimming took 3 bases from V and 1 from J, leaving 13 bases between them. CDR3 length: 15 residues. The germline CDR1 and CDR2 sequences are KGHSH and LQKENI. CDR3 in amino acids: CASSPLGTTSYEQYF. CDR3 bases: TGTGCCAGCTCACCCCTCGGGACAACTTCCTACGAGCAGTACTTC.

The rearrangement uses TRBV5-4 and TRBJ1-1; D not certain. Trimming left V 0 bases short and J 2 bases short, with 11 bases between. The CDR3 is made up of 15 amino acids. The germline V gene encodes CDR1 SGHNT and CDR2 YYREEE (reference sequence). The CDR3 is CASSLGSSGNTEAFF. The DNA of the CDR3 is TGTGCCAGCAGCTTGGGTTCTTCGGGAAACACTGAAGCTTTCTTT.

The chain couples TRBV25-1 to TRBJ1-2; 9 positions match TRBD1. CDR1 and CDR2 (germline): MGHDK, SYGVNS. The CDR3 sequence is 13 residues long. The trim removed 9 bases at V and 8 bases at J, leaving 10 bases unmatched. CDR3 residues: CASRGGQGFGYTF. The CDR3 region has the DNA TGTGCCAGTAGAGGGGGACAGGGTTTCGGCTACACCTTC.

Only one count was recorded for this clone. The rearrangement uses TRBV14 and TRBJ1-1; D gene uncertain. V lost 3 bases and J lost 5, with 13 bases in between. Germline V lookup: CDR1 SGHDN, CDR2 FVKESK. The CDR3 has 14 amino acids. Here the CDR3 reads CASSQRVRDTEAFF. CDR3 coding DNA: TGTGCCAGCAGCCAGAGGGTAAGGGATACTGAAGCTTTCTTT. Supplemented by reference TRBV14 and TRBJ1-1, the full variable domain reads EAGVTQFPSHSVIEKGQTVTLRCDPISGHDNLYWYRRVMGKEIKFLLHFVKESKQDESGMPNNRFLAERTGGTYSTLKVQPAELEDSGVYFCASSQRVRDTEAFFGQGTRLTVV.

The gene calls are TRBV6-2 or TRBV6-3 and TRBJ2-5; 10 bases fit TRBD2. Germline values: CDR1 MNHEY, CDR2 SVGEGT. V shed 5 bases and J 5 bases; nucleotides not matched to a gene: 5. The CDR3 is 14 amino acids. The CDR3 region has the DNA TGTGCCAGCAGTCCGGGACTAGCGTCGGAGACCCAGTACTTC. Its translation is CASSPGLASETQYF.

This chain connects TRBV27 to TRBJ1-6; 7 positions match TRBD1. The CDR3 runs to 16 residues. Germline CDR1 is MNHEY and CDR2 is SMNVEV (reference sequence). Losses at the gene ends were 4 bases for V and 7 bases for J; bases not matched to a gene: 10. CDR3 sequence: CASSSSGGLRNSPLHF. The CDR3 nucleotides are TGTGCCAGCAGTTCCTCAGGGGGTCTACGGAATTCACCCCTCCACTTT.

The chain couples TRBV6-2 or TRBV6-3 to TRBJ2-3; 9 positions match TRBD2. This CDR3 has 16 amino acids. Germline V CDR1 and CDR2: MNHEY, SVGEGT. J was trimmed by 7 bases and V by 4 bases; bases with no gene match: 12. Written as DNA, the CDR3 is TGTGCCAGCAGTTCATTAGCGGGGGCCTCACCATATACGCAGTATTTT. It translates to CASSSLAGASPYTQYF.

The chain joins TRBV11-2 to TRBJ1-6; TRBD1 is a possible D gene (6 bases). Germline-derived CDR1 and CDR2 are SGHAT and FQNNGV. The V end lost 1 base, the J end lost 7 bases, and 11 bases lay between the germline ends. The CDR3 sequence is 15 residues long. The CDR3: CASSLAGTNNSPLHF. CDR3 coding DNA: TGTGCCAGCAGCTTAGCCGGGACAAACAATTCACCCCTCCACTTT.